The T cell receptor (beta chain) described here comes from a study of naive and memory T cell subsets. Specified treatment: skin biopsy from PPD injection site in Mantoux-positive individual. TCR cDNA received a 3' ligated oligonucleotide that carried a UMI. Tuberculin skin test biopsies were taken where PPD was injected in Mantoux-positive people. This CDR3 has 16 residues. The ends were cut back, 4 bases at V and 3 bases at J, with 16 bases in the middle. The germline gives CDR1 LNHDA, CDR2 SQIVND (reference sequence). Four PCR rounds used nested alpha and beta constant region primers plus the SP2 primer. Alpha and beta constant region primers primed reverse transcription for blood and skin samples. TCRdb reprocessed the UMI-ligation and nested PCR reads with MiXCR, giving one entry per CDR3 protein. The data show roughly 36,000 distinct CDR3 sequences, with roughly 9.6% seen just once and about 4% held by the top ten.

This clonotype was seen only a few times. Sequences were derived from skin, sampled from a tuberculin skin test site. The chain recombines TRBV19 with TRBJ1-5; no definite D call. This sequence was found in an adult in good health. This chain's CDR3 is CASSKLAPGFNQPQHF. The CDR3 DNA reads TGTGCCAGTAGTAAGCTCGCCCCAGGATTCAATCAGCCCCAGCATTTT.